These 19 T cell receptor beta chains originate from one sample sequenced in a study of T cell repertoires in cytomegalovirus infection. TCRdb ran MiXCR on the reads and lists one entry per CDR3 protein. Altogether 200,000 to 250,000 distinct CDR3 sequences are present, approximately 22% being singletons, with the ten largest covering 15% to 20%. The sequencing input was CD8+ T cells from PBMCs. The origin of the receptors is a human donor in good health (CMV status not recorded). Some clones in this sample may be carry-over from other donors' samples.

This chain connects TRBV6-6 to TRBJ1-1, with D unclear. V gave up 5 bases and J gave up 8 bases, with 12 bases separating them. CDR3 length: 12 residues. Germline assignment: CDR1 MNHNY and CDR2 SVGAGI (reference sequence). As DNA, the CDR3 is TGTGCCAGCAGTACTGGAGCTAAGGAAGCTTTCTTT. Its protein product is CASSTGAKEAFF.

V and J are TRBV5-1 and TRBJ2-7; D is unclear. This CDR3 region has 13 residues. CDR1 and CDR2 from the germline V gene are SGHRS and YFSETQ. V dropped 0 bases and J dropped 5 bases, with 9 bases sitting between them. Here the CDR3 DNA reads TGCGCCAGCAGCTTGGAAGGAACCCACGAGCAGTACTTC. Its translation: CASSLEGTHEQYF.

Points on this clonotype: Mismatch with germline at one junction end may stem from a read error. The rearrangement uses TRBV29-1 and TRBJ2-1; no definite D call. Germline-derived CDR1 and CDR2 are SQVTM and ANQGSEA. The CDR3 contains 14 residues. CDR3: CSVEDSSSYNEQFF. The CDR3 bases are TGCAGCGTGGAAGATTCTAGCTCCTACAATGAGCAGTTCTTC.

This chain joins TRBV4-1 and TRBJ2-3; D possibly corresponds to TRBD2 (5 bases). The germline gives CDR1 MGHRA, CDR2 YSYEKL. V lost 0 bases to trimming and J lost 0 bases, with 10 bases between them. The CDR3 is 16 amino acids. CDR3: CASSQDTSPSTDTQYF. The CDR3 DNA is TGCGCCAGCAGCCAAGATACTAGTCCCAGCACAGATACGCAGTATTTT.

This clonotype showed up many times. The chain employs TRBV28 and TRBJ2-7; 7 nucleotides line up with TRBD1. Trimming cost V 6 bases and J 2 bases; bases outside gene matches: 7. Germline loops: CDR1 MDHEN, CDR2 SYDVKM. This CDR3 is 14 amino acids long. In DNA form, the CDR3 reads TGTGCCAGCAGCCCGAGGGGGCGGGCCTACGAGCAGTACTTC. Translation gives CASSPRGRAYEQYF.

This clonotype showed up many times. The rearrangement joins TRBV12-3 or TRBV12-4 to TRBJ1-2, with a weak D call TRBD1 (5 bases). The CDR3 has 16 amino acids. The V gene lost 5 bases and the J gene lost 3 bases, with 19 bases spanning the gap. The CDR3 DNA is TGTGCCAGCAGTCCCCTAGGCCAGGGCCTATACTATGGCTACACCTTC. Its translation is CASSPLGQGLYYGYTF.

This clonotype has a count of ten or more. The CDR3 is CASSLGIGTRKTQYF. The DNA for the CDR3 is TGTGCCAGCAGCTTAGGAATCGGGACCCGAAAGACCCAGTACTTC. This rearrangement joins TRBV7-2 to TRBJ2-5; perhaps D is TRBD1 or TRBD2 (5 bases each). CDR3 length: 15 amino acids. The germline CDR1 and CDR2 sequences are SGHTA and FQGNSA. Trimming removed 1 base from V and 6 bases from J, with 15 bases in between.

This clonotype was detected many times. The chain carries TRBV4-1 and TRBJ2-7; 7 bases line up with TRBD1. Unmatched junction bases numbered 11, after V lost 3 bases and J lost 3 bases. CDR1 MGHRA and CDR2 YSYEKL come from the germline V gene. This CDR3 region has 16 residues. CDR3 in DNA: TGCGCCAGCAGCCACCCTAGGACAGGCTCCCTCTACGAGCAGTACTTC. It translates to CASSHPRTGSLYEQYF.

This rearrangement joins TRBV19 to TRBJ1-1; D unresolved. The CDR3 has 13 residues. The V gene's germline CDR1 is LNHDA and CDR2 SQIVND (reference sequence). V lost 5 bases, J lost 6 bases, and 13 bases lay in between. The chain's CDR3 is CASSWALFAEAFF. The CDR3 DNA follows: TGTGCCAGTAGTTGGGCGTTGTTCGCTGAAGCTTTCTTT.

This clonotype was picked up many times. This chain uses TRBV7-2 with TRBJ1-2; 8 bases line up with TRBD1. Germline assignment: CDR1 SGHTA and CDR2 FQGNSA. The CDR3 consists of 16 residues. J gave up 6 bases and V 9 bases, and 18 bases lay outside the gene matches. In DNA, the CDR3 is TGTGCCAGTCGGCGGACAGGGACCCCGTTATTGGATGGCTACACCTTC. This translates into CASRRTGTPLLDGYTF.

The rearrangement uses TRBV11-2 and TRBJ2-3; a weak D match, TRBD1 (6 bases). CDR1 is SGHAT, CDR2 FQNNGV, per germline. The germline V and J ends were trimmed by 4 bases and 6 bases, with 14 bases remaining between them. The CDR3 is 14 residues long. CDR3 DNA sequence: TGTGCCAGCAGCTCGGACAGTCATTGGGATACGCAGTATTTT. Translated: CASSSDSHWDTQYF.

The chain joins TRBV9 to TRBJ1-2; no reliable D call. Germline CDR1 and CDR2: SGDLS and YYNGEE. The CDR3 extends over 13 amino acids. The V end lost 3 bases, the J end lost 6 bases, and 12 bases lay between the germline ends. The CDR3 loop reads CASSAELGDGYTF. CDR3 sequence (DNA): TGTGCCAGCAGCGCTGAACTAGGAGATGGCTACACCTTC.

This sequence joins TRBV20-1 and TRBJ1-2; TRBD1 matches at 7 bases. The CDR3 is 14 amino acids. J was trimmed by 4 bases and V by 0 bases; bases with no gene match: 5. CDR1 is DFQATT, CDR2 SNEGSKA, per germline (reference sequence). CDR3 DNA sequence: TGCAGTGCTAGAGATTCCTGGGACAGCTATGGCTACACCTTC. Residues: CSARDSWDSYGYTF.

This clonotype was detected only a few times. The CDR3 sequence: CASSEGLDSYNEQFF. The CDR3 region has the DNA TGTGCCAGCAGCGAGGGATTAGACTCCTACAATGAGCAGTTCTTC. V gene TRBV25-1 combines with J gene TRBJ2-1; a possible D gene is TRBD2 (5 bases). Per the germline V gene, CDR1 is MGHDK and CDR2 is SYGVNS. The length of the CDR3 is 15 residues. V was shortened by 6 bases and J by 0 bases, with 12 bases between the two germline ends.

The V call is TRBV28, the J call TRBJ2-3; 9 bases align to TRBD2. This CDR3 has 16 residues. V shed 4 bases and J 6 bases; nucleotides not matched to a gene: 11. Germline-derived CDR1 and CDR2 are MDHEN and SYDVKM. CDR3 in amino acids: CASSSPRASGTDTQYF. Here the CDR3 DNA reads TGTGCCAGCAGTTCCCCCCGGGCTAGCGGGACTGATACGCAGTATTTT.

The chain recombines TRBV7-9 with TRBJ2-3; 9 nucleotides align to TRBD2. The CDR3 has 16 residues. Unmatched junction bases numbered 11, after V lost 5 bases and J lost 5 bases. The germline V gene has CDR1 SEHNR and CDR2 FQNEAQ (reference sequence). Here the CDR3 reads CASSPPLSGGRDTQYF. In nucleotides, the CDR3 is TGTGCCAGCAGCCCGCCCCTGAGCGGGGGGCGAGATACGCAGTATTTT.

The sample holds a few counts of this clonotype. The rearrangement uses TRBV24-1 and TRBJ1-2; 7 nucleotides align to TRBD1. The CDR3 extends over 14 amino acids. Germline lookup yields CDR1 KGHDR and CDR2 SFDVKD. The trim removed 4 bases at V and 4 bases at J, leaving 5 bases unmatched. The CDR3 DNA follows: TGTGCCACCAGTGAGCCGGGACAGAGCTATGGCTACACCTTC. This codes for CATSEPGQSYGYTF.

This chain connects TRBV7-3 to TRBJ2-1; D gene ambiguous. V lost 5 bases, J lost 9 bases, and 17 bases lay in between. Germline V gives CDR1 SGHTA, CDR2 FQGTGA. The CDR3 totals 14 residues. For the CDR3, the DNA is TGTGCCAGCAGCCTACCCCAAAGTGGAATTGAGCAGTTCTTC. Translating it yields CASSLPQSGIEQFF.

This clonotype was counted only a few times. The V and J genes are TRBV20-1 and TRBJ1-5, with 9 bases identical to TRBD1. Germline V gene lookup returns CDR1 DFQATT and CDR2 SNEGSKA (reference sequence). The CDR3 is 16 residues long. With 6 bases clipped from V and 2 bases from J, the junction kept 11 bases outside the gene matches. CDR3 in DNA: TGCAGTGCCAATGTCCCGGGACAGGGTGGCAATCAGCCCCAGCATTTT. This translates into CSANVPGQGGNQPQHF.